These 20 T cell receptor beta chains share one sample of origin, sequenced in a study of Graves' ophthalmopathy and Graves' hyperthyroidism. Amplification from RNA transcripts yielded the TCR beta CDR3 regions. The first round was an RT-PCR with HTBI primers, and the second round was a multiplex PCR. TCRdb re-analysed the multiplex PCR reads in MiXCR, keeping a single row per CDR3 protein. The sample lists 300,000 to 500,000 distinct CDR3 sequences, less than 20% occurring once. Sequenced sample: peripheral blood. These receptors came from a young woman with stable Graves' hyperthyroidism.

Many counts were recorded for this clonotype. The chain employs TRBV10-1 and TRBJ1-1, with 9 bases aligning to TRBD1. The V and J ends lost 3 bases and 4 bases, in that order; junction bases with no gene match: 3. Germline values: CDR1 WNHNN, CDR2 SYGVQD (reference sequence). The CDR3 contains 14 residues. The CDR3 DNA follows: TGCGCCAGCAGTGACGGGACAGGGCGCACTGAAGCTTTCTTT. It translates to CASSDGTGRTEAFF.

As for this clonotype: This may stem from a read error, because a much larger clone lies one nucleotide away. This chain links TRBV7-2 with TRBJ2-2; 8 nucleotides agree with TRBD1. Trimming at V came to 4 bases and at J to 5 bases, leaving 6 bases not matched to a gene. The CDR3 has 15 residues. Germline V gene lookup returns CDR1 SGHTA and CDR2 FQGNSA. This chain's CDR3 is CASSSDRVGTGELFF. The CDR3, as DNA: TGTGCCAGCAGCTCGGACAGGGTCGGGACCGGGGAGCTGTTTTTT.

This clonotype has a count of ten or more. The chain employs TRBV20-1 and TRBJ1-1; perhaps TRBD1 as D (5 bases). Germline V gene lookup returns CDR1 DFQATT and CDR2 SNEGSKA (reference sequence). The CDR3 spans 13 residues. Between the trimmed V and J ends, which lost 2 bases and 4 bases, there was a span of 11 bases. CDR3 nucleotides: TGCAGTGCTAGAATGAAGGGGTCCACTGAAGCTTTCTTT. Its protein product is CSARMKGSTEAFF.

The chain is built from TRBV5-1 and TRBJ1-2, with TRBD1 identical over 7 bases. Germline V gene data show CDR1 as SGHRS and CDR2 as YFSETQ. CDR3 length: 16 residues. V dropped 0 bases and J dropped 1; count of bases not matched to a gene: 6. CDR3 coding DNA: TGCGCCAGCAGCTTGGATGCGGGACAGTATAACTATGGCTACACCTTC. This translates into CASSLDAGQYNYGYTF. Using reference TRBV5-1 and TRBJ1-2 for the parts outside the CDR3, the full variable domain is KAGVTQTPRYLIKTRGQQVTLSCSPISGHRSVSWYQQTPGQGLQFLFEYFSETQRNKGNFPGRFSGRQFSNSRSEMNVSTLELGDSALYLCASSLDAGQYNYGYTFGSGTRLTVV.

This clonotype was observed a handful of times. The chain couples TRBV18 to TRBJ2-2; D gene unclear. Trimming removed 3 bases from V and 1 base from J, with 15 bases in between. This CDR3 is built from 17 residues. Germline assignment: CDR1 KGHSH and CDR2 LQKENI. The CDR3 loop is CASSPPVPILNTGELFF. CDR3 in DNA: TGTGCCAGCTCACCTCCCGTTCCCATCCTGAACACCGGGGAGCTGTTTTTT.

The chain links TRBV2 to TRBJ2-5; 8 bases map to TRBD2. V lost 6 bases, J lost 7 bases, and 10 bases stayed unmatched. Germline CDR1 reads SNHLY; CDR2 reads FYNNEI. The CDR3 has 14 amino acids. CDR3 sequence reads: CASSLSGAAGTQYF. In DNA, the CDR3 is TGTGCCAGCAGCCTTAGCGGGGCGGCCGGGACCCAGTACTTC.

This clonotype was recorded many times. CDR3 nucleotides: TGTGCCAGCAGCTTATATAGACTTCAAGAGACCCAGTACTTC. Its translation: CASSLYRLQETQYF. The V gene is TRBV7-2, the J gene TRBJ2-5; D gene unclear. This CDR3 spans 14 amino acids. CDR1 and CDR2 (germline): SGHTA, FQGNSA. Trimming pared 2 bases from V and 2 bases from J, leaving 9 bases between.

This clonotype was seen ten or more times. The chain is built from TRBV7-2 and TRBJ2-5; 9 bases align to TRBD1. The CDR3 sequence is 14 residues long. The ends lost 7 bases at V and 2 bases at J; junction bases unmatched: 5. Germline loops: CDR1 SGHTA, CDR2 FQGNSA. The CDR3 sequence: CASMGQGLQETQYF. The DNA of the CDR3 is TGTGCCAGCATGGGACAGGGCCTACAAGAGACCCAGTACTTC.

This clonotype was counted many times. The rearrangement uses TRBV20-1 and TRBJ1-2; 7 nucleotides align to TRBD1. Trimming removed 0 bases from V and 5 bases from J; junction bases left unmatched: 9. Germline CDR1 reads DFQATT; CDR2 reads SNEGSKA (reference sequence). This CDR3 spans 15 amino acids. The CDR3 region is CSARDPRGQSYGYTF. CDR3 DNA: TGCAGTGCTAGAGATCCAAGGGGACAGTCATATGGCTACACCTTC.

The chain links TRBV12-3 or TRBV12-4 to TRBJ1-1; D remains unclear. The CDR3 sequence is 16 residues long. Trimming removed 1 base at V and 5 bases at J, with 17 bases between. The CDR3 nucleotides read TGTGCCAGCAGTTTAGGGGAGCGGCAGCCAGGTACTGAAGCTTTCTTT. It yields the protein CASSLGERQPGTEAFF.

The rearrangement uses TRBV20-1 and TRBJ1-1; D possibly corresponds to TRBD1 (6 bases). Trimming removed 0 bases from V and 0 bases from J, with 14 bases in between. Germline lookup yields CDR1 DFQATT and CDR2 SNEGSKA (reference sequence). The CDR3 runs to 16 residues. CDR3 DNA: TGCAGTGCTAGAGACCCAGGGGTCGGGATGAACACTGAAGCTTTCTTT. It yields the protein CSARDPGVGMNTEAFF.

At least ten counts were recorded for this clonotype. The rearrangement uses TRBV19 and TRBJ1-5, with D possibly matching TRBD1 (5 bases). The CDR3 is 18 amino acids. The ends were cut back, 4 bases at V and 3 bases at J, with 22 bases in the middle. In germline, CDR1 is LNHDA, CDR2 SQIVND (reference sequence). The CDR3 DNA reads TGTGCCAGTAGTAGGACCGGGACTCCAACCCCGTCCAATCAGCCCCAGCATTTT. Protein: CASSRTGTPTPSNQPQHF.

This clonotype was counted many times. This chain joins TRBV6-5 and TRBJ1-2; 9 bases are a match to TRBD1. The CDR3 extends over 15 amino acids. V trimming: 4 bases; J trimming: 7 bases; junction bases outside the gene matches: 10. Per the germline V gene, CDR1 is MNHEY and CDR2 is SVGAGI. In DNA form, the CDR3 reads TGTGCCAGCAGTTCCCCTTCACAGGGGGCGGGTGGCTACACCTTC. Its protein is CASSSPSQGAGGYTF.

The chain uses TRBV2 and TRBJ2-5; 13 bases line up with TRBD2. Germline loops: CDR1 SNHLY, CDR2 FYNNEI. This CDR3 region has 16 residues. With 7 bases clipped from V and 7 bases from J, the junction kept 12 bases outside the gene matches. The CDR3: CASTAKGLAGSRTQYF. The CDR3 DNA is TGTGCCAGCACGGCAAAGGGACTAGCGGGGTCGAGGACCCAGTACTTC.

Ten or more counts support this clonotype. This chain connects TRBV6-2 or TRBV6-3 to TRBJ2-7; tentative D call: TRBD1 (6 bases). The V gene's germline CDR1 is MNHEY and CDR2 SVGEGT. The CDR3 sequence is 14 residues long. V lost 6 bases and J lost 3, with 15 bases in between. The CDR3 sequence is CASRETGQIYEQYF. CDR3 nucleotides: TGTGCCAGCAGGGAAACTGGACAGATCTACGAGCAGTACTTC.

This clonotype was observed many times. V gene TRBV27 combines with J gene TRBJ2-7; 8 bases fit TRBD1. This CDR3 is 17 amino acids long. With 5 bases clipped from V and 3 bases from J, the junction kept 15 bases outside the gene matches. Per the germline V gene, CDR1 is MNHEY and CDR2 is SMNVEV (reference sequence). The CDR3 bases are TGTGCCAGCAGTCCCCGCGGCCGGTGGGACAGGTTCTACGAGCAGTACTTC. Translated: CASSPRGRWDRFYEQYF.

This clonotype came up many times. This chain connects TRBV20-1 to TRBJ1-2; 10 bases are shared with TRBD1. CDR3 length: 13 amino acids. J was trimmed by 3 bases and V by 3 bases; bases with no gene match: 1. Germline V gene lookup returns CDR1 DFQATT and CDR2 SNEGSKA (reference sequence). In DNA form, the CDR3 reads TGCAGTGCTAGGACAGGGGGCGACTATGGCTACACCTTC. Its protein is CSARTGGDYGYTF.

The genes are TRBV29-1 and TRBJ1-2; a weak D match, TRBD1 (5 bases). The CDR3 spans 15 residues. Per the germline V gene, CDR1 is SQVTM and CDR2 is ANQGSEA. V lost 1 base and J lost 4, with 16 bases in between. The CDR3 reads CSVEAREVSLYGYTF. The CDR3 nucleotides read TGCAGCGTTGAAGCCAGGGAAGTTTCCCTCTATGGCTACACCTTC.

The rearrangement joins TRBV5-1 to TRBJ2-2; the match to TRBD2 covers 12 bases. The CDR3 sequence is 17 residues long. V was pared by 4 bases and J by 9 bases, with 13 bases of the junction left unmatched. Germline-derived CDR1 and CDR2 are SGHRS and YFSETQ. The CDR3 region is CASSPSGLAGHGRELFF. The CDR3 DNA reads as TGCGCCAGCAGCCCCTCCGGACTAGCGGGGCATGGCCGGGAGCTGTTTTTT.

This chain links TRBV11-2 with TRBJ2-6; D might be TRBD1 (6 bases). The germline V gene encodes CDR1 SGHAT and CDR2 FQNNGV. CDR3 length: 19 amino acids. Trimming shortened V by 6 bases and J by 2 bases, and 23 bases separated the two germline ends. The CDR3 is CASSWQPGQGFAGANVLTF. For the CDR3, the DNA is TGTGCCAGCAGTTGGCAACCGGGACAAGGATTCGCTGGGGCCAACGTCCTGACTTTC.